This T cell receptor (beta chain) appears in the sequencing data of a study of high-grade serous ovarian cancer treatment subgroups. Study-wide background: Samples averaged around 14,000 reads and some 7,500 unique TCR beta rearrangements.

The tumor samples were collected prior to definitive surgery or chemotherapy. Libraries were prepared by immunoSEQ multiplex PCR; TCRdb keeps only in-frame clonotypes and omits some of them. The repertoire holds approximately 10,000 clones, around 72% seen once, with 9.5% to 13% in the top ten. Looked up from germline, CDR1 is SNHLY and CDR2 is FYNNEI. The CDR3 covers 15 residues. V dropped 5 bases and J dropped 5; count of bases not matched to a gene: 8. The genes are TRBV2 and TRBJ2-5; 10 positions match TRBD2. Specimen: tumor tissue. The source of this sequence is a human donor with high-grade serous ovarian cancer. The CDR3 reads CASSLMKTSGETQYF. CDR3 bases: TGTGCCAGCAGTCTCATGAAGACTAGCGGGGAGACCCAGTACTTC.